The 5 T cell receptor beta chains reported below all come from one sample, sequenced in a study of T cells in Graves' hyperthyroidism and ophthalmopathy. Amplified regions were TCR beta CDR3 sequences from RNA transcripts. First-round RT-PCR with HTBI primers amplified the TCR CDR3 region. TCRdb reprocessed the multiplex PCR reads with MiXCR, giving one entry per CDR3 protein. The table includes 500,000 to 800,000 distinct CDR3 sequences, 45% detected once. The specimen was peripheral blood or thyroid tissue (not recorded which). The origin of the receptors is an adult man with Graves' disease, either hyperthyroidism or ophthalmopathy (not recorded which).

The chain employs TRBV11-3 and TRBJ1-6; unclear D gene. This CDR3 is built from 14 residues. Germline V gene data show CDR1 as SGHNT and CDR2 as YENEEA. Trimming pared 6 bases from V and 7 bases from J, leaving 13 bases between. CDR3 DNA sequence: TGTGCCAGCAGTTTATCATCGAAGAATTCACCCCTCCACTTT. Its protein is CASSLSSKNSPLHF.

The chain employs TRBV3-1 and TRBJ2-7, with 10 bases lining up with TRBD1. CDR1 LGHDT and CDR2 YNNKEL come from the germline V gene (reference sequence). J lost 2 bases, V lost 5 bases, and 9 bases had no gene match. CDR3 length: 16 residues. The CDR3, as DNA: TGTGCCAGCAGCGAAGGGACAGGGGTTTACACCTACGAGCAGTACTTC. The encoded protein is CASSEGTGVYTYEQYF.

This sequence joins TRBV25-1 and TRBJ1-3; D remains ambiguous. The CDR3 covers 12 residues. Germline lookup yields CDR1 MGHDK and CDR2 SYGVNS. CDR3 in amino acids: CARVLNGNTIYF. The CDR3 bases are TGTGCTAGAGTGCTGAATGGAAACACCATATATTTT.

This clonotype occurred many times. The chain uses TRBV15 and TRBJ2-5, with 9 nucleotides matching TRBD2. Trimming cost V 0 bases and J 2 bases; bases outside gene matches: 7. The CDR3 loop spans 17 amino acids. The germline V gene has CDR1 LNHNV and CDR2 YYDKDF (reference sequence). CDR3 DNA sequence: TGTGCCACCAGCAGAGATGGTAGCGGGGGCTTACAAGAGACCCAGTACTTC. As protein: CATSRDGSGGLQETQYF.

This chain uses TRBV24-1 with TRBJ2-3; D remains unclear. The CDR3 consists of 15 residues. Germline values: CDR1 KGHDR, CDR2 SFDVKD. V gave up 4 bases and J gave up 1 base, with 11 bases separating them. Here the CDR3 DNA reads TGTGCCACCAGTGAGTTGGGGTCGGGCACAGATACGCAGTATTTT. Amino acids: CATSELGSGTDTQYF.